A selection of T cell receptor beta chains follows, all from one sample in a study of control samples from healthy donors and cancer patients. The assay was immunoSEQ multiplex PCR, and TCRdb's table has in-frame clones only and misses some. This table holds 200,000 or so clones, roughly 94% found once. Specimen: blood. These TCRs come from a man aged 45 to 65 in good health. Each CDR3 is given with its conserved first and last residue. The order of the fields is J gene, D gene, V gene, clone size, CDR3 protein, CDR3 DNA. A D gene is named only where the DNA matches it firmly. Clone size is shown for a subset of rows, as once, few, many or a class of expanded clone.

TRBJ1-1	TRBD1	TRBV18	-	CASSPGQGWTEAFF	TGTGCCAGCTCACCTGGACAGGGTTGGACTGAAGCTTTCTTT
TRBJ2-1	-	TRBV7-9	-	CASSFTGFYNEQFF	TGTGCCAGCAGCTTTACCGGATTTTACAATGAGCAGTTCTTC
TRBJ2-7	-	TRBV29-1	once	CSVRLQSYEQYF	TGCAGCGTTCGACTACAAAGCTACGAGCAGTACTTC
TRBJ1-2	-	TRBV7-2	few	CASSSLGGPRGYTF	TGTGCCAGCAGCTCGTTGGGGGGGCCGAGGGGCTACACCTTC
TRBJ2-1	TRBD1	TRBV18	-	CASSPRTGSSYNEQFF	TGTGCCAGCTCCCCGAGGACAGGGAGCTCCTACAATGAGCAGTTCTTC
TRBJ2-2	TRBD2	TRBV30	-	CAWSASGLETGELFF	TGTGCCTGGAGTGCGTCGGGACTAGAAACCGGGGAGCTGTTTTTT
TRBJ1-1	-	TRBV18	-	CASSPMAGSNTEAFF	TGTGCCAGCTCACCTATGGCAGGCTCGAACACTGAAGCTTTCTTT
TRBJ2-3	TRBD2	TRBV7-2	-	CASSPGTSGGSADTQYF	TGTGCCAGCAGCCCCGGGACTAGCGGGGGGAGTGCAGATACGCAGTATTTT
TRBJ1-2	-	TRBV19	-	CASSPRDYGYTF	TGTGCCAGTAGTCCCCGGGACTATGGCTACACCTTC
TRBJ1-3	-	TRBV7-6	-	CASSTNWAWTPSGNTIYF	TGTGCCAGCAGCACTAATTGGGCCTGGACTCCCTCTGGAAACACCATATATTTT
TRBJ2-3	-	TRBV29-1	-	CSVENGQGTDTQYF	TGCAGCGTTGAAAATGGTCAGGGCACAGATACGCAGTATTTT
TRBJ1-1	-	TRBV5-1	-	CASSLNPGAWNTEAFF	TGCGCCAGCAGCTTGAACCCCGGGGCATGGAACACTGAAGCTTTCTTT
TRBJ1-2	TRBD1	TRBV9	once	CASSEGTAGYGYTF	TGTGCCAGCAGCGAGGGGACAGCTGGATATGGCTACACCTTC
TRBJ1-4	-	TRBV7-9	-	CASSLDGEKLFF	TGTGCCAGCAGCTTGGACGGCGAAAAACTGTTTTTT
TRBJ2-7	TRBD2	TRBV9	-	CASSPGGRNEQYF	TGTGCCAGCAGCCCCGGGGGGAGGAACGAGCAGTACTTC
TRBJ2-2	-	TRBV7-7	-	CASSLASGPGELFF	TGTGCTAGCAGCTTAGCGAGCGGGCCCGGGGAGCTGTTTTTT
TRBJ2-3	-	TRBV9	once	CASSAQGTDTQYF	TGTGCCAGCAGCGCACAGGGTACAGATACGCAGTATTTT
TRBJ1-4	-	TRBV5-1	once	CASSLRTPNEKLFF	TGCGCCAGCAGCTTGCGGACACCTAATGAAAAACTGTTTTTT
TRBJ1-5	-	TRBV28	-	CASSLARTAYNQPQHF	TGTGCCAGCAGTTTAGCCAGGACAGCGTACAATCAGCCCCAGCATTTT
TRBJ1-2	TRBD1	TRBV5-4	-	CASSLDIGTGGYGYTF	TGTGCCAGCAGCCTAGACATTGGGACAGGCGGTTATGGCTACACCTTC
TRBJ1-4	-	TRBV7-9	-	CASSSGQGSHKTNEKLFF	TGTGCCAGCAGCTCTGGGCAGGGAAGTCACAAAACTAATGAAAAACTGTTTTTT
TRBJ2-7	-	TRBV7-2	-	CASSSSGANQAYEQYF	TGTGCCAGCAGCTCGTCCGGGGCTAATCAGGCCTACGAGCAGTACTTC
TRBJ1-6	-	TRBV2	-	CANKGRTYNSPLHF	TGTGCTAATAAGGGCCGGACGTATAATTCACCCCTCCACTTT
TRBJ1-4	TRBD1	TRBV5-5	few	CASSLLTGLREKLFF	TGTGCCAGCAGCCTCCTGACAGGGCTGAGGGAAAAACTGTTTTTT
TRBJ2-3	-	TRBV18	-	CASSTRRPDTQYF	TGTGCCAGCTCCACCCGAAGACCAGATACGCAGTATTTT
TRBJ1-2	-	TRBV15	-	CATSREAQGSYGYTF	TGTGCCACCAGCAGAGAGGCCCAAGGTAGCTATGGCTACACCTTC
TRBJ1-6	-	TRBV28	-	CASSFLVGASSPLHF	TGTGCCAGCAGTTTTTTGGTCGGGGCTAGTTCACCCCTCCACTTT
TRBJ2-5	-	TRBV7-2	-	CASSVRGRGETQYF	TGTGCCAGCAGCGTTCGGGGGCGCGGAGAGACCCAGTACTTC
TRBJ2-2	TRBD1	TRBV2	-	CASRWTGDTGELFF	TGTGCCAGCCGGTGGACAGGGGACACCGGGGAGCTGTTTTTT
TRBJ2-3	TRBD1	TRBV15	-	CATSRGQGATDTQYF	TGTGCCACCAGCAGGGGACAGGGGGCTACAGATACGCAGTATTTT